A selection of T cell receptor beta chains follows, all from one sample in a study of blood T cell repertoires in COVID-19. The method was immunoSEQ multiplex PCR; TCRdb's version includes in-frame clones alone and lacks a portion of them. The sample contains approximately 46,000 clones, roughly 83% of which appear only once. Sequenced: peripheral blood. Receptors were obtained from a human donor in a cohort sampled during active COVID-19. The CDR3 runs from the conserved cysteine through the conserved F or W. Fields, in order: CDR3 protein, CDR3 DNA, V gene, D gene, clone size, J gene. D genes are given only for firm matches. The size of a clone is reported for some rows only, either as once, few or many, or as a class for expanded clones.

cdr3_aa: CASSLYLQGSGTEAFF; cdr3_nt: TGTGCCAGCAGCCTATATTTACAGGGATCGGGCACTGAAGCTTTCTTT; v_call: TRBV7-2; d_call: .; clone_size: .; j_call: TRBJ1-1
cdr3_aa: CATSGKGGRGQPQHF; cdr3_nt: TGTGCCACCAGTGGAAAAGGTGGACGGGGTCAGCCCCAGCATTTT; v_call: TRBV24-1; d_call: .; clone_size: .; j_call: TRBJ1-5
cdr3_aa: CASSLVQARGGGTQYF; cdr3_nt: TGTGCCAGCAGCTTAGTTCAGGCGCGGGGGGGAGGTACGCAGTATTTT; v_call: TRBV7-2; d_call: TRBD2; clone_size: .; j_call: TRBJ2-3
cdr3_aa: CASSQEIDRRPNTEAFF; cdr3_nt: TGTGCCAGCAGCCAAGAAATCGACCGCAGGCCAAACACTGAAGCTTTCTTT; v_call: TRBV3-1/TRBV3-2; d_call: .; clone_size: once; j_call: TRBJ1-1
cdr3_aa: CASSDEVGRTSSKEQYF; cdr3_nt: TGTGCCAGCAGTGATGAGGTTGGGAGGACTAGTTCGAAAGAGCAGTACTTC; v_call: TRBV2; d_call: TRBD2; clone_size: few; j_call: TRBJ2-7
cdr3_aa: CATSDFPNGYTF; cdr3_nt: TGTGCCACCAGTGATTTTCCCAATGGCTACACCTTC; v_call: TRBV24-1; d_call: .; clone_size: few; j_call: TRBJ1-2
cdr3_aa: CASSTDRVSSNQPQHF; cdr3_nt: TGTGCCAGCAGCACAGACAGGGTCAGTAGCAATCAGCCCCAGCATTTT; v_call: TRBV7-8; d_call: TRBD1; clone_size: .; j_call: TRBJ1-5
cdr3_aa: CASSPRRQGVGEQYF; cdr3_nt: TGTGCCAGCAGCCCGAGAAGACAGGGGGTTGGGGAGCAGTACTTC; v_call: TRBV4-2; d_call: TRBD1; clone_size: .; j_call: TRBJ2-7
cdr3_aa: CASSRDRGSYNSPLHF; cdr3_nt: TGCGCCAGCAGCCGGGACAGGGGTTCCTATAATTCACCCCTCCACTTT; v_call: TRBV4-3; d_call: TRBD1; clone_size: .; j_call: TRBJ1-6
cdr3_aa: CASSTGTGGPYEQYF; cdr3_nt: TGTGCCAGCAGCACAGGGACAGGGGGTCCATACGAGCAGTACTTC; v_call: TRBV7-3; d_call: TRBD1; clone_size: .; j_call: TRBJ2-7
cdr3_aa: CASSIQGVGTEAFF; cdr3_nt: TGTGCCAGTAGTATTCAGGGGGTCGGGACTGAAGCTTTCTTT; v_call: TRBV19; d_call: TRBD1; clone_size: .; j_call: TRBJ1-1
cdr3_aa: CASKRVGQPQHF; cdr3_nt: TGTGCCAGCAAGAGGGTCGGGCAGCCCCAGCATTTT; v_call: TRBV2; d_call: .; clone_size: .; j_call: TRBJ1-5